Presented here are 2 T cell receptor beta chains from one specimen sequenced in a study of T cells after posttransplantation cyclophosphamide. Method: immunoSEQ multiplex PCR; TCRdb's copy keeps in-frame clones and lacks some. The sample shows fewer than 7,500 clones, less than 2% of them seen only once. A marrow graft followed busulfan-fludarabine conditioning, with cyclophosphamide on days +3 and +4. The sequencing used PBMCs, collected just over 240 days after a stem cell transplant with posttransplant cyclophosphamide. The origin of the receptors is a male patient between 25 and 40 years old who received an allogeneic stem cell transplant from a related donor, was CMV-positive, and had no GVHD. Some of these T cells may belong to the graft donor.

This clone was counted between two and nine times. J is TRBJ1-2 and V is TRBV5-4; 9 bases fit TRBD1. Per germline, CDR1 SGHNT and CDR2 YYREEE (reference sequence). The junction had 1 base not matched to a gene; V was cut back by 0 bases and J by 4 bases. There are 14 residues in the CDR3. Here the CDR3 reads CASSLGDRAYGYTF. CDR3 bases: TGTGCCAGCAGCTTGGGGGACAGGGCCTATGGCTACACCTTC.

By proportion, this clone is medium-sized. The gene calls are TRBV29-1 and TRBJ2-1, with D possibly TRBD2 on 5 matching bases. Germline CDR1 and CDR2: SQVTM and ANQGSEA. V was clipped by 0 bases and J by 3 bases, with 12 bases between them. CDR3 length equals 15 residues. The CDR3 DNA reads as TGCAGCGTTGAAGATCTTGGGGAGTACTACAATGAGCAGTTCTTC. Amino acid sequence: CSVEDLGEYYNEQFF.